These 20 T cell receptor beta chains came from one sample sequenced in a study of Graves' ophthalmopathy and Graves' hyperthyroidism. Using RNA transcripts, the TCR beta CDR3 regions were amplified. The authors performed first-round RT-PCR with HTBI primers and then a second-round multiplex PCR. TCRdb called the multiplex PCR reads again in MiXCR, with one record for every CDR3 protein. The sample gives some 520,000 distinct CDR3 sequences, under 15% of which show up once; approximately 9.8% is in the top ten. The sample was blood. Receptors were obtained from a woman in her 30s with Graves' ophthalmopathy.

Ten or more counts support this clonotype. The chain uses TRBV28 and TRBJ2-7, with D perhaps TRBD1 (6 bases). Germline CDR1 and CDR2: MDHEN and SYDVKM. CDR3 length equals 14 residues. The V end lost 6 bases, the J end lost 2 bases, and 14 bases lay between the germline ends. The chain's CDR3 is CASSQGRRPYEQYF. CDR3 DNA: TGTGCCAGCAGCCAGGGGCGGAGGCCCTACGAGCAGTACTTC.

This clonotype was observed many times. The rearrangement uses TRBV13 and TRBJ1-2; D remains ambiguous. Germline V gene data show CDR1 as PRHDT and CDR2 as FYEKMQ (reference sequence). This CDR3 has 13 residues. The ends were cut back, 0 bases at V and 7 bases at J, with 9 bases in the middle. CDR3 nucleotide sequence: TGTGCCAGCAGCTTAGGATCCTCCCTTGGCTACACCTTC. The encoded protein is CASSLGSSLGYTF.

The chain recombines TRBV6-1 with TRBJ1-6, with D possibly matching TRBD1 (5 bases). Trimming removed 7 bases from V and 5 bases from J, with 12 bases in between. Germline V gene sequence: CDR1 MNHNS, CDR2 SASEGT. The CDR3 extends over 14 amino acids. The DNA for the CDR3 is TGTGCCAGCACTGGGACTGCTGATAATTCACCCCTCCACTTT. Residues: CASTGTADNSPLHF.

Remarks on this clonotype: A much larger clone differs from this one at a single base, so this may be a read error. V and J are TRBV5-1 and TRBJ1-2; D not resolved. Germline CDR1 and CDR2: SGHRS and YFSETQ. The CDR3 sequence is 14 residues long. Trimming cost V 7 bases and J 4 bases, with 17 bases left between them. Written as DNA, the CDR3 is TGCGCCAGCGGTCCCGTGGCCCAAGGCTATGGCTACACCTTC. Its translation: CASGPVAQGYGYTF.

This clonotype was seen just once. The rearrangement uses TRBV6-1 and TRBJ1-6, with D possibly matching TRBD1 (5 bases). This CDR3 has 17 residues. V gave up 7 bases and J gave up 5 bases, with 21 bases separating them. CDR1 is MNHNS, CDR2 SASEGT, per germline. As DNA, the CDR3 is TGTGCCAGCACCCCGCCAACAGGACGCCGCGATAATTCACCCCTCCACTTT. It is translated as CASTPPTGRRDNSPLHF.

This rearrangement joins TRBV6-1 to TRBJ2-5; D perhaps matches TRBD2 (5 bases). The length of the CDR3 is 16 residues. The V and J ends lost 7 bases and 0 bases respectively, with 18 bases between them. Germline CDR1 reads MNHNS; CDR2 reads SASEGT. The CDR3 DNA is TGTGCCAGCATCCCCCCGCGGAGGAAAGACCAAGAGACCCAGTACTTC. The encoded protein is CASIPPRRKDQETQYF.

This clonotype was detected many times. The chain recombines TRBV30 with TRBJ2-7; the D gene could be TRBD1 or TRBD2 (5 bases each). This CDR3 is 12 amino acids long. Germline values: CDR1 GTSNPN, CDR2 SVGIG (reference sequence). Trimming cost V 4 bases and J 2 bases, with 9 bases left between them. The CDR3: CAWTEDTYEQYF. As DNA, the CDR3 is TGTGCCTGGACGGAGGACACCTACGAGCAGTACTTC.

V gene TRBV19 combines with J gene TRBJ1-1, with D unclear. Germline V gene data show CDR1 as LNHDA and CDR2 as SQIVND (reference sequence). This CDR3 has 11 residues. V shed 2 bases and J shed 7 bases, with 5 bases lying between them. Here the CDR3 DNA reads TGTGCCAGTAGTATAACCCGTGAAGCTTTCTTT. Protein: CASSITREAFF. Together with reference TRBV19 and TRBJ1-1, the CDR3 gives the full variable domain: DGGITQSPKYLFRKEGQNVTLSCEQNLNHDAMYWYRQDPGQGLRLIYYSQIVNDFQKGDIAEGYSVSREKKESFPLTVTSAQKNPTAFYLCASSITREAFFGQGTRLTVV.

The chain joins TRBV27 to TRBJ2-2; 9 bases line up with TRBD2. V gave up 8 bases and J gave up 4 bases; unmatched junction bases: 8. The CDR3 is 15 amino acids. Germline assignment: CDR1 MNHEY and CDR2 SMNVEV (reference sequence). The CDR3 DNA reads TGTGCCAGCGGAGGTAGCGGGGGCCCCACCGGGGAGCTGTTTTTT. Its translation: CASGGSGGPTGELFF.

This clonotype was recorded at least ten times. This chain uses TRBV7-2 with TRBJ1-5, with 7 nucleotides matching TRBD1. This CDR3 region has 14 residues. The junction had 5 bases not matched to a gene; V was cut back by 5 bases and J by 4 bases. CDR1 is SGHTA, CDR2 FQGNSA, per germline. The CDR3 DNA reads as TGTGCCAGCAGCATGGGACAGAGAAATCAGCCCCAGCATTTT. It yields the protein CASSMGQRNQPQHF.

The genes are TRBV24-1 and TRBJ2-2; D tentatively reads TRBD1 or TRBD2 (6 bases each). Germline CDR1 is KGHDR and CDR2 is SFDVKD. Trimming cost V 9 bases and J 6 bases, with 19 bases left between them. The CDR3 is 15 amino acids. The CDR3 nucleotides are TGTGCCACCGGCGCGGGGAGAGCAGGGGCCGGGGAGCTGTTTTTT. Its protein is CATGAGRAGAGELFF.

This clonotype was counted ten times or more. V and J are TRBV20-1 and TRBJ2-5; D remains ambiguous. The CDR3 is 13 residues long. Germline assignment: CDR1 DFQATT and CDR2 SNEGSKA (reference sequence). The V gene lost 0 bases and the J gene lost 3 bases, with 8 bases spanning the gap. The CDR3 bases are TGCAGTGCTAGAGATCAGGAAAAAGAGACCCAGTACTTC. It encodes CSARDQEKETQYF.

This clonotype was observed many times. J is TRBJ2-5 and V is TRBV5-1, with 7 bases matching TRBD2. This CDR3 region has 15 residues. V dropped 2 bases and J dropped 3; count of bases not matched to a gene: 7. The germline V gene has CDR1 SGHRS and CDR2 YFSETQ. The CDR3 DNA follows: TGCGCCAGCAGCTTTCTGGCTAGCGGTGAAGAGACCCAGTACTTC. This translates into CASSFLASGEETQYF.

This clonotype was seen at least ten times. In DNA, the CDR3 is TGTGCCAGCAGTTTACATGGGGGTACCACCGGGGAGCTGTTTTTT. Its protein product is CASSLHGGTTGELFF. The rearrangement uses TRBV28 and TRBJ2-2; D may correspond to TRBD1 or TRBD2 (5 bases each). This CDR3 spans 15 amino acids. With 2 bases removed from V and 4 bases from J, the gap between germline ends came to 11 bases. Germline V gives CDR1 MDHEN, CDR2 SYDVKM.

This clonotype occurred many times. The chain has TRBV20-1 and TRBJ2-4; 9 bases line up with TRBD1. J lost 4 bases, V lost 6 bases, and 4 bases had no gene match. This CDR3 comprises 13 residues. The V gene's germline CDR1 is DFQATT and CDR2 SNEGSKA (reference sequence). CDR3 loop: CSAWTGEKNIQYF. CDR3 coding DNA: TGCAGTGCCTGGACAGGGGAAAAAAACATTCAGTACTTC.

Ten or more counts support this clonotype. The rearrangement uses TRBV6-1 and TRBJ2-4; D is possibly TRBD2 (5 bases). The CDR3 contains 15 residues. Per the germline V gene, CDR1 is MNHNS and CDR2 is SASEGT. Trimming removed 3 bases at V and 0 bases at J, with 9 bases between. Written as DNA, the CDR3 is TGTGCCAGCAGTGAGAGGGTCTTAGCCAAAAACATTCAGTACTTC. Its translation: CASSERVLAKNIQYF.

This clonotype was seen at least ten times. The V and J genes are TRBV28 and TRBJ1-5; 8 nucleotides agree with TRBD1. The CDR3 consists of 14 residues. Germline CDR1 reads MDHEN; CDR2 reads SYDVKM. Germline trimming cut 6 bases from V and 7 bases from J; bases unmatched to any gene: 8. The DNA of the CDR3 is TGTGCCAGCAGAACGACAGGGGCTACGCAGCCCCAGCATTTT. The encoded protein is CASRTTGATQPQHF. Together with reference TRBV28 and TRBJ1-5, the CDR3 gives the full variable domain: DVKVTQSSRYLVKRTGEKVFLECVQDMDHENMFWYRQDPGLGLRLIYFSYDVKMKEKGDIPEGYSVSREKKERFSLILESASTNQTSMYLCASRTTGATQPQHFGDGTRLSIL.

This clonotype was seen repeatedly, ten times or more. Here the CDR3 DNA reads TGTGCCAGCAGTACCCCGGCAGGGAGCTCCTACGAGCAGTACTTC. This gives the protein CASSTPAGSSYEQYF. V and J are TRBV28 and TRBJ2-7; D may be TRBD1 or TRBD2 (5 bases each). Germline V lookup: CDR1 MDHEN, CDR2 SYDVKM. This CDR3 is built from 15 residues. V lost 5 bases and J lost 0, with 14 bases in between.

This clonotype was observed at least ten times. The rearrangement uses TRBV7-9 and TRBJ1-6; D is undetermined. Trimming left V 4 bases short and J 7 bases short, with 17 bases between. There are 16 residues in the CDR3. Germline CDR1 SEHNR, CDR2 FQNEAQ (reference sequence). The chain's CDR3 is CASSSALDFSNSPLHF. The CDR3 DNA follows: TGTGCCAGCAGCTCCGCACTGGACTTTTCCAATTCACCCCTCCACTTT.

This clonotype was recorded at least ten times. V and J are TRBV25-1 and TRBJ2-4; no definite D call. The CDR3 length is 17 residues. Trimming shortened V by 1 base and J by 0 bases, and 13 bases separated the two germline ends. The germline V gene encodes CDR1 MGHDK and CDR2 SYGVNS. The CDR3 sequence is CASSESSQILAKNIQYF. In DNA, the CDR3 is TGTGCCAGCAGTGAATCTAGTCAGATACTAGCCAAAAACATTCAGTACTTC.